Listed below are T cell receptor beta chains from one sample, sequenced in a study of blood T cell repertoires in COVID-19. The table came from immunoSEQ multiplex PCR; TCRdb's copy has only in-frame clones and leaves some out. Among about 90,000 clones, roughly four fifths were seen once, and the ten largest hold more than 10%. Sequencing was performed on peripheral blood. The receptors derive from a human donor in a cohort sampled during active COVID-19. CDR3s include the opening cysteine and the closing phenylalanine or tryptophan. D genes are given only for firm matches. Clone size appears in some rows only: once, few, many, or a class for an expanded clone.

size	length	J	D	V	DNA	CDR3
NA	15	TRBJ2-3	TRBD2	TRBV6-4	TGTGCCAGCAGCCCAGCGGGGGGAGATACAGATACGCAGTATTTT	CASSPAGGDTDTQYF
NA	14	TRBJ1-6	TRBD1	TRBV18	TGTGCCAGCTCATCCGGGACAGATAATTCACCCCTCCACTTT	CASSSGTDNSPLHF
few	15	TRBJ2-3	TRBD1	TRBV7-6	TGTGCCAGCAGCTCGACAGGGGGTCTTCCAGATACGCAGTATTTT	CASSSTGGLPDTQYF
once	14	TRBJ2-3	TRBD1	TRBV5-1	TGCGCCAGCAGCTCCTCCAGGGGGCCAGATACGCAGTATTTT	CASSSSRGPDTQYF
NA	13	TRBJ2-3	NA	TRBV10-3	TGTGCCATCAGTGTGTCTCCTTCAGATACGCAGTATTTT	CAISVSPSDTQYF
NA	14	TRBJ1-2	NA	TRBV5-1	TGCGCCAGCAGCTTGGAAGGACAGCGGTATGGCTACACCTTC	CASSLEGQRYGYTF
NA	13	TRBJ2-5	TRBD1	TRBV5-1	TGCGCCAGCACCCGACAGGGCCAAGAGACCCAGTACTTC	CASTRQGQETQYF
NA	15	TRBJ1-2	NA	TRBV5-1	TGCGCCAGCAGCCCGGGCGGACAGTCTTACTATGGCTACACCTTC	CASSPGGQSYYGYTF
few	14	TRBJ2-1	NA	TRBV11-3	TGTGCCAGCAGCCAAACTCTCGGGGGGCGTGAGCAGTTCTTC	CASSQTLGGREQFF
NA	16	TRBJ2-5	TRBD2	TRBV5-1	TGCGCCAGCAGCTTTCTAGCGGGGGGGGATTCGGAGACCCAGTACTTC	CASSFLAGGDSETQYF
NA	20	TRBJ1-5	NA	TRBV28	TGTGCCAGCAGTTTAATCCCCGACGGGGAGAGACTGTATAGCAATCAGCCCCAGCATTTT	CASSLIPDGERLYSNQPQHF
few	13	TRBJ1-3	TRBD1	TRBV7-9	TGTGCCAGCAGCTGGACAGGGGGAAACACCATATATTTT	CASSWTGGNTIYF
NA	15	TRBJ1-1	TRBD1	TRBV25-1	TGTGCCAGCAGTGAAAGACAGGGTTTGAACACTGAAGCTTTCTTT	CASSERQGLNTEAFF
once	16	TRBJ2-4	TRBD2	TRBV7-9	TGTGCCAGCAGCCCTTTAGCGGGGGCCCGGAAAAACATTCAGTACTTC	CASSPLAGARKNIQYF
NA	13	TRBJ1-1	NA	TRBV5-4	TGTGCCAGCAGTACTTGGGGGGGCACTGAAGCTTTCTTT	CASSTWGGTEAFF
NA	14	TRBJ1-1	TRBD1	TRBV6-5	TGTGCCAGCAGTTTACAGGGGGGCCCCACTGAAGCTTTCTTT	CASSLQGGPTEAFF
once	16	TRBJ2-7	TRBD2	TRBV10-3	TGTGCCATCAGTGAGTCGACTAGCGGGGGCGGTTACGAGCAGTACTTC	CAISESTSGGGYEQYF
few	15	TRBJ1-6	TRBD1	TRBV6-5	TGTGCCAGCAGTCCAGGGACAGGGACTTTTTCACCCCTCCACTTT	CASSPGTGTFSPLHF
NA	15	TRBJ2-7	TRBD1	TRBV6-6	TGTGCCAGCAGTTACTCCACAGGGGGCGTTTACGAGCAGTACTTC	CASSYSTGGVYEQYF
few	13	TRBJ1-4	NA	TRBV28	TGTGCCAGCACAGGTCGAGGGAATGAAAAACTGTTTTTT	CASTGRGNEKLFF
NA	15	TRBJ1-5	NA	TRBV7-6	TGTGCCAGCAGCTTAGAGCAGGGTAGCAATCAGCCCCAGCATTTT	CASSLEQGSNQPQHF
NA	17	TRBJ2-5	TRBD2	TRBV5-1	TGCGCCAGCAGCTTGGAAGAAGCGGGGGGGCCGGGAGAGACCCAGTACTTC	CASSLEEAGGPGETQYF
once	14	TRBJ1-3	NA	TRBV5-1	TGCGCCAGCAGCTTGGCAGGGTCTGGAAACACCATATATTTT	CASSLAGSGNTIYF
NA	15	TRBJ1-3	TRBD1	TRBV7-6	TGTGCCAGCAGCCCCTCGACAGGGTCCGGAAACACCATATATTTT	CASSPSTGSGNTIYF
NA	14	TRBJ1-2	NA	TRBV6-1	TGTGCCAGCAGTGAATCGGGGAGTACTCCAGGCTACACCTTC	CASSESGSTPGYTF
NA	14	TRBJ1-2	NA	TRBV5-1	TGCGCCAGCAGCTTGGTCCCAGCTAACTATGGCTACACCTTC	CASSLVPANYGYTF
NA	13	TRBJ1-2	NA	TRBV20-1	TGCAGTGCTAGTGACACAAATAACTATGGCTACACCTTC	CSASDTNNYGYTF
many	18	TRBJ2-5	TRBD2	TRBV4-2	TGTGCCAGCAGCCAAGATTGGGCTAGCGGGGGGGCTCAAGAGACCCAGTACTTC	CASSQDWASGGAQETQYF
NA	16	TRBJ1-1	NA	TRBV18	TGTGCCAGCTCACCAGAACTCGTCCGCAGGGCCTCTGAAGCTTTCTTT	CASSPELVRRASEAFF
NA	13	TRBJ1-6	TRBD1	TRBV7-3	TGTGCCAGCAGCATCGACAGGGTCTCACCCCTCCACTTT	CASSIDRVSPLHF
NA	16	TRBJ1-5	NA	TRBV11-3	TGTGCCAGCAGCTTTCGGGGGAGAACTAGCAATCAGCCCCAGCATTTT	CASSFRGRTSNQPQHF
NA	13	TRBJ2-3	NA	TRBV12-3/TRBV12-4	TGTGCCAGCAGTCTTAGGGGGTGGGATACGCAGTATTTT	CASSLRGWDTQYF
NA	16	TRBJ2-2	NA	TRBV28	TGTGCCAGCAGTCCGCCCGGCGGGGGCGGGACCGGGGAGCTGTTTTTT	CASSPPGGGGTGELFF
NA	16	TRBJ2-3	TRBD2	TRBV11-1	TGTGCCAGCAGCCGCCGGACTAGCGGGGGGGCAGATACGCAGTATTTT	CASSRRTSGGADTQYF
NA	17	TRBJ1-2	TRBD1	TRBV18	TGTGCCAGCTCACCACGAGCCGGGACAGAGGTTAACTATGGCTACACCTTC	CASSPRAGTEVNYGYTF
NA	14	TRBJ1-1	TRBD1	TRBV2	TGTGCCAGCCGCTACGAGACAGGGGGCACTGAAGCTTTCTTT	CASRYETGGTEAFF
NA	15	TRBJ1-5	NA	TRBV18	TGTGCCAGCTCACCGGGAACAGGTAGCAATCAGCCCCAGCATTTT	CASSPGTGSNQPQHF
few	16	TRBJ1-5	TRBD1	TRBV19	TGTGCCAGTAGTAGGGGGGCGGACAGGGAGAATCAGCCCCAGCATTTT	CASSRGADRENQPQHF
NA	14	TRBJ2-5	TRBD1	TRBV28	TGTGCCAGCAGGGCCCACAGGGGACAAGAGACCCAGTACTTC	CASRAHRGQETQYF
NA	17	TRBJ2-2	NA	TRBV9	TGTGCCAGCAGCCCACGGCCGGGAGTCGCGAACACCGGGGAGCTGTTTTTT	CASSPRPGVANTGELFF
few	14	TRBJ1-1	NA	TRBV6-1	TGTGCCAGCAGTGAATCGGGAGGTGACACTGAAGCTTTCTTT	CASSESGGDTEAFF
NA	15	TRBJ2-1	TRBD1	TRBV5-4	TGTGCCAGCAGCCCGGGACAGGGGTCCTACAATGAGCAGTTCTTC	CASSPGQGSYNEQFF
NA	12	TRBJ1-3	NA	TRBV30	TGTGCCTGGAGTAGGGGGAGAAACACCATATATTTT	CAWSRGRNTIYF
NA	13	TRBJ1-1	NA	TRBV19	TGTGCCAGTAGTGGCAGGGGTATCACTGAAGCTTTCTTT	CASSGRGITEAFF
NA	15	TRBJ1-2	TRBD1	TRBV6-2/TRBV6-3	TGTGCCAGCAGTTACTCACAGGGGACGGGCTATGGCTACACCTTC	CASSYSQGTGYGYTF
once	13	TRBJ2-5	NA	TRBV3-1/TRBV3-2	TGTGCCAGCAGCGGGAGAGGGATAGAGACCCAGTACTTC	CASSGRGIETQYF
NA	12	TRBJ1-4	NA	TRBV29-1	TGCAGCGTTGCCGGAGGGGACGAAAAACTGTTTTTT	CSVAGGDEKLFF
NA	13	TRBJ1-5	NA	TRBV6-5	TGTGCCAGCATGAGAGGTGTCAATCAGCCCCAGCATTTT	CASMRGVNQPQHF
NA	14	TRBJ2-7	TRBD1	TRBV18	TGTGCCAGCTCACCGGGACAGGGGATCTACGAGCAGTACTTC	CASSPGQGIYEQYF
NA	12	TRBJ2-3	NA	TRBV5-1	TGCGCCAGCAGCTTGGAGCGAGATACGCAGTATTTT	CASSLERDTQYF
NA	16	TRBJ1-5	NA	TRBV5-1	TGCGCCAGCAGCCCCGGACTAACTGAAAGCAATCAGCCCCAGCATTTT	CASSPGLTESNQPQHF
NA	17	TRBJ1-5	TRBD1	TRBV19	TGTGCCAGTAGTATAGATCCCAACAGGGGTTGGTATCAGCCCCAGCATTTT	CASSIDPNRGWYQPQHF
NA	13	TRBJ2-2	NA	TRBV5-6	TGTGCCAGCAGCCCCCCGCCGGGGGGCGAGCTGTTTTTT	CASSPPPGGELFF
NA	15	TRBJ1-5	NA	TRBV28	TGTGCCAGCAGCGCCCCGGGACTCAGCAATCAGCCCCAGCATTTT	CASSAPGLSNQPQHF
NA	15	TRBJ1-6	NA	TRBV27	TGTGCCAGCTCGGAGAGCCGCTCCTATAATTCACCCCTCCACTTT	CASSESRSYNSPLHF
NA	13	TRBJ2-2	NA	TRBV28	TGTGCCGTCCACAGGGTGAACACCGGGGAGCTGTTTTTT	CAVHRVNTGELFF
NA	12	TRBJ1-1	NA	TRBV5-5	TGTGCCAGCAGCGGGCCGGACATGAGGTCTTTCTTT	CASSGPDMRSFF